Given below is one TCR beta chain in context. The antigen is not known. The missing CDR3 end, 3 residues past where the read stops, is filled in from the germline J gene. Looked up from germline, CDR1 is GTSNPN and CDR2 is SVGIG (reference sequence). The CDR3 covers 11 residues. V lost 4 bases and J 2 bases, leaving 2 bases between the germline ends. Each participant carried one incident cervical HPV16 infection only. The record originates from a study of T cells in women clearing cervical HPV infection. Across the whole study: With HLA typing for only a few women, HLA confounding remains possible. Study-wide results and limits: Richness plus V gene abundances separated cases from controls with AUC approximately 0.78.

Data came from immunoSEQ multiplex PCR; TCRdb stores just in-frame clones and leaves some out. The sample shows some 30,000 clones, and around 6.8% sits with its ten largest clones. This chain links TRBV30 with TRBJ2-2; D is undetermined. The sequence was collected from a woman between 18 and 70 years old with a cervical HPV16 infection that either progressed to CIN3+ or cleared (not recorded which). The sequenced sample consisted of blood buffy coat. The CDR3 reads CAWTNTGELFF. The CDR3 DNA, read in part, is TGTGCCTGGACTAACACCGGGGAG.